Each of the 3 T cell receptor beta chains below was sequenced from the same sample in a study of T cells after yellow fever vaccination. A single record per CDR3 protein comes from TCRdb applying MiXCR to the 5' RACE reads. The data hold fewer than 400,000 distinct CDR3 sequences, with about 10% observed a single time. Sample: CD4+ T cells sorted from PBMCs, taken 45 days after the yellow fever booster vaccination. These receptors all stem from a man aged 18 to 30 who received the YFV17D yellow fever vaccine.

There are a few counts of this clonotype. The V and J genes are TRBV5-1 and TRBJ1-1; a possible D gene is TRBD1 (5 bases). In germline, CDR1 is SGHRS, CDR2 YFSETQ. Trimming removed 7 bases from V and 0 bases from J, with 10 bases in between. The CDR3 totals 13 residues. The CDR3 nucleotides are TGCGCCAGCGGTAGGGGCATGAACACTGAAGCTTTCTTT. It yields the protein CASGRGMNTEAFF. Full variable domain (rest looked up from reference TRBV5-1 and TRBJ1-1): KAGVTQTPRYLIKTRGQQVTLSCSPISGHRSVSWYQQTPGQGLQFLFEYFSETQRNKGNFPGRFSGRQFSNSRSEMNVSTLELGDSALYLCASGRGMNTEAFFGQGTRLTVV.

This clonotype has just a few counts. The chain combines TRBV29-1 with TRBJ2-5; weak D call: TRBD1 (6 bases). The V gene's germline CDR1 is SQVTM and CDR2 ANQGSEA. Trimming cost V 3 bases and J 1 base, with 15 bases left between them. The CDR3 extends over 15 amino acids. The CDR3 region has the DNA TGCAGCGTTGATTCTGGCAGGGGATTCCAAGAGACCCAGTACTTC. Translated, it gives CSVDSGRGFQETQYF.

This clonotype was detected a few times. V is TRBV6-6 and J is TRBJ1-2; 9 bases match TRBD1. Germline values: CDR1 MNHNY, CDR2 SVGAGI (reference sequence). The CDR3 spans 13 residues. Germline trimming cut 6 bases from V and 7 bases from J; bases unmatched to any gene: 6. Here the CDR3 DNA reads TGTGCCAGCAGGAACAGGGGGCGGGCTGGCTACACCTTC. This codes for CASRNRGRAGYTF.